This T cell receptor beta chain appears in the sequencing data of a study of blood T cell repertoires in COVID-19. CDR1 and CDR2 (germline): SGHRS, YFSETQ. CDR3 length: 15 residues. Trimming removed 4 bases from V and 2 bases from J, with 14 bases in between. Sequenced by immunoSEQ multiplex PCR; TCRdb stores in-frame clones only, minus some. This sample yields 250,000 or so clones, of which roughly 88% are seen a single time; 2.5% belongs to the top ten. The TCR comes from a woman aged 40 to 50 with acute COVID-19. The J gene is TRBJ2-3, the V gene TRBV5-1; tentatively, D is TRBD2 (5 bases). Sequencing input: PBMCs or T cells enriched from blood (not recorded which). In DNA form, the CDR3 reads TGCGCCAGCAGCCCCTCAGCGGTGTCCACAGATACGCAGTATTTT. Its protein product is CASSPSAVSTDTQYF.